This T cell receptor (beta chain) was identified in a study of blood T cells in healthy people across ages. Overall study results and limits: More naive CD4+ cells and higher diversity marked long-lived donors relative to aged donors. TCR beta diversity, measured per million T cells, fell in a roughly linear way with age.

Peripheral blood was drawn, 7.5 to 10 milliliters per donor. V shed 0 bases and J shed 3 bases, with 8 bases lying between them. CDR1 and CDR2 from the germline V gene are SGHTA and FQGNSA. The CDR3 length is 15 residues. To note about this clonotype: As yet, its antigen is unknown.

A sample-barcoded 5' primer and a J-beta primer mix were used in a second PCR of about 7 to 12 cycles. Sequencing recovered at least 3 million CDR3-containing paired-end reads from each sample. TCRdb itself ran the 5' RACE reads through MiXCR, one entry per CDR3 protein. The data show roughly 900,000 distinct CDR3 sequences, 48% seen once. This rearrangement joins TRBV7-2 to TRBJ1-4; no definite D call. The sample taken for sequencing was blood. The clonotype was recovered from a man aged 25 to 45 in good health. The CDR3 DNA is TGTGCCAGCAGCTTAGCGGCATCTTCTAATGAAAAACTGTTTTTT. Residues: CASSLAASSNEKLFF.